One and the same sample provided the 5 T cell receptor beta chains below, sequenced in a study of shared clonotypes between healthy human individuals. The method was immunoSEQ multiplex PCR; TCRdb's version includes in-frame clones alone and lacks a portion of them. The sample contains about 2.4 million clones, over 85% of which appear only once. The sample taken for sequencing was naive CD4+ T cells sorted from blood. The subset here: CD45RA+ positively selected. Receptors were obtained from a man between 18 and 29 years old in good health.

V gene TRBV5-1 combines with J gene TRBJ1-3, with 7 bases aligning to TRBD1. J was trimmed by 1 base and V by 3 bases; bases with no gene match: 10. Germline values: CDR1 SGHRS, CDR2 YFSETQ. This CDR3 is 17 amino acids long. CDR3 DNA: TGCGCCAGCAGCTCGATTACAGGGGTACATTCTGGAAACACCATATATTTT. Translation: CASSSITGVHSGNTIYF.

Concerning this clone itself: Within the sample, other DNA sequences also encode this same CDR3. The chain couples TRBV7-9 to TRBJ1-2; the D gene is possibly TRBD1 (5 bases). V gave up 1 base and J gave up 3 bases, with 6 bases separating them. CDR1 and CDR2 from the germline V gene are SEHNR and FQNEAQ (reference sequence). This CDR3 region has 13 residues. Here the CDR3 reads CASSLGRDYGYTF. In DNA form, the CDR3 reads TGTGCCAGCAGCTTAGGCAGGGACTATGGCTACACCTTC.

In DNA, the CDR3 is TGTGCCAGTAGTATTGGGGGCTCCCACGGAAACACCATATATTTT. Translating it yields CASSIGGSHGNTIYF. This chain uses TRBV19 with TRBJ1-3, with D possibly matching TRBD1 (6 bases). Trimming pared 3 bases from V and 4 bases from J, leaving 13 bases between. CDR3 size: 15 residues. Looked up from germline, CDR1 is LNHDA and CDR2 is SQIVND (reference sequence).

The chain recombines TRBV10-3 with TRBJ2-3; 8 bases align to TRBD1. V was pared by 6 bases and J by 0 bases, with 8 bases of the junction left unmatched. Germline V gene lookup returns CDR1 ENHRY and CDR2 SYGVKD. The CDR3 loop spans 16 amino acids. CDR3 amino acids: CAISGWGQVSTDTQYF. The CDR3, as DNA: TGTGCCATCAGCGGGTGGGGACAGGTTAGCACAGATACGCAGTATTTT.

This clone was found once. Other DNA sequences in the same sample also yield this CDR3. The rearrangement uses TRBV5-1 and TRBJ2-5; 8 positions match TRBD2. The CDR3 spans 14 residues. Trimming at V came to 2 bases and at J to 1 base, leaving 1 base not matched to a gene. Germline CDR1 reads SGHRS; CDR2 reads YFSETQ. CDR3 protein: CASSLAGAQETQYF. DNA of the CDR3: TGCGCCAGCAGCTTAGCGGGAGCCCAAGAGACCCAGTACTTC.